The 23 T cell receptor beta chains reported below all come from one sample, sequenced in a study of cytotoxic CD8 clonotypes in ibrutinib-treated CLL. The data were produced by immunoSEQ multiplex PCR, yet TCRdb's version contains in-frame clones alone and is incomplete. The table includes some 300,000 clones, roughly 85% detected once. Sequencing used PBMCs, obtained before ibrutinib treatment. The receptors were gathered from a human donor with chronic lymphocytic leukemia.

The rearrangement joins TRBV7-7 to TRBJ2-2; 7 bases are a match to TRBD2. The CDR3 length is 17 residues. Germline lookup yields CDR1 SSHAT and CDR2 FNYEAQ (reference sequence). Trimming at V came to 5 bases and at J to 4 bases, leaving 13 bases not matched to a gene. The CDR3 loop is CASSQITSVDFTGELFF. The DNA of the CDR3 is TGTGCCAGCAGCCAAATTACTAGCGTGGATTTCACCGGGGAGCTGTTTTTT.

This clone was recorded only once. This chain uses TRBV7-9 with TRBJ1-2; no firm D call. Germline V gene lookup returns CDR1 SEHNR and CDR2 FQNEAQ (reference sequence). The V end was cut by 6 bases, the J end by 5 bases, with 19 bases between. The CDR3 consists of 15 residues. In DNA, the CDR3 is TGTGCCAGCAGTCCCGGCGCACACCGGGGTTATGGCTACACCTTC. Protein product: CASSPGAHRGYGYTF.

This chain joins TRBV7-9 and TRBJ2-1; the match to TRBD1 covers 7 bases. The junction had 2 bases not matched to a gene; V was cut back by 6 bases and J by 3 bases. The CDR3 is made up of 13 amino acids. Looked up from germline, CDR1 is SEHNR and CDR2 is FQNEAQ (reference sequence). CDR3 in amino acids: CASRDRIYNEQFF. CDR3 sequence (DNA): TGTGCCAGCAGGGACAGGATCTACAATGAGCAGTTCTTC.

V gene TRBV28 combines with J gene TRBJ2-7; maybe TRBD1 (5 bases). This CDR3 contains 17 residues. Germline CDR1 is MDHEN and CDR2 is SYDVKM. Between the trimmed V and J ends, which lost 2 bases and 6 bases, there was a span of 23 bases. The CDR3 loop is CASSLGAWATREGEQYF. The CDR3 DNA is TGTGCCAGCAGTTTAGGGGCCTGGGCTACCAGGGAAGGCGAGCAGTACTTC. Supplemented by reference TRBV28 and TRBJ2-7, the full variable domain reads DVKVTQSSRYLVKRTGEKVFLECVQDMDHENMFWYRQDPGLGLRLIYFSYDVKMKEKGDIPEGYSVSREKKERFSLILESASTNQTSMYLCASSLGAWATREGEQYFGPGTRLTVT.

In DNA, the CDR3 is TGTGCCAGCAGTCCCCAACCCGGGACGGACTATGGCTACACCTTC. It encodes CASSPQPGTDYGYTF. This chain connects TRBV2 to TRBJ1-2; TRBD1 is a possible D gene (5 bases). Trimming cost V 5 bases and J 3 bases, with 16 bases left between them. Germline CDR1 reads SNHLY; CDR2 reads FYNNEI. CDR3 length: 15 amino acids.

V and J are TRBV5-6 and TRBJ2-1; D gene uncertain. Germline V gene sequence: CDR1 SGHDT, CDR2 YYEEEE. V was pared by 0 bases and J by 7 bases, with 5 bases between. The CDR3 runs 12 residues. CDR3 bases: TGTGCCAGCAGCTTGGCCTGGAATGAGCAGTTCTTC. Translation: CASSLAWNEQFF.

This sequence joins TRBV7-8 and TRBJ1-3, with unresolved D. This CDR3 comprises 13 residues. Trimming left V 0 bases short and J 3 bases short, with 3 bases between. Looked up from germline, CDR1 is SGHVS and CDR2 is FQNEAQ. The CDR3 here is CASSLALGNTIYF. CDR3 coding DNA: TGTGCCAGCAGCTTAGCGCTTGGAAACACCATATATTTT.

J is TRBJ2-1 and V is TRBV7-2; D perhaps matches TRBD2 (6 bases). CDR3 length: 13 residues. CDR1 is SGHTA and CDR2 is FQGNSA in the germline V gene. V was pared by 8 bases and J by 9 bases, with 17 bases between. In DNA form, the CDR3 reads TGTGCCAGCCGCGGGGACGGGAGTGTTGAGCAGTTCTTC. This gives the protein CASRGDGSVEQFF.

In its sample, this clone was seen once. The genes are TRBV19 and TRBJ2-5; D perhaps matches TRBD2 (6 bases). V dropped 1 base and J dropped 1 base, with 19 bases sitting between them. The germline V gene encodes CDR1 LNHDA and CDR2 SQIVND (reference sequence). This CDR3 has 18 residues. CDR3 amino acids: CASSIGRNPAGGQETQYF. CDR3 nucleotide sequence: TGTGCCAGTAGTATAGGCAGAAACCCGGCCGGGGGCCAAGAGACCCAGTACTTC.

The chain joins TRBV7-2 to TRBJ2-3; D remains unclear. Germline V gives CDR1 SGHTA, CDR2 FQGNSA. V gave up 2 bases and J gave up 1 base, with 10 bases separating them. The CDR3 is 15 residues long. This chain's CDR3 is CASSLMWVGTDTQYF. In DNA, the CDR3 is TGTGCCAGCAGCTTAATGTGGGTTGGCACAGATACGCAGTATTTT.

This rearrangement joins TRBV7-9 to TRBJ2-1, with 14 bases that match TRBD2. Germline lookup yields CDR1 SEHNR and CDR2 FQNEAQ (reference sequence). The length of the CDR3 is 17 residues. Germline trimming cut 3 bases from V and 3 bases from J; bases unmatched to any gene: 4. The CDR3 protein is CASSFPTSGRDYNEQFF. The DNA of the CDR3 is TGTGCCAGCAGCTTTCCGACTAGCGGGAGGGACTACAATGAGCAGTTCTTC.

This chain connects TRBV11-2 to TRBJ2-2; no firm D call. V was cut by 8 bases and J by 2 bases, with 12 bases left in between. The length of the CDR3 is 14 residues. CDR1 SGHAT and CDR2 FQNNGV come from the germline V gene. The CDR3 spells CASSWAPNTGELFF. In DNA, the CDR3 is TGTGCCAGCTCCTGGGCTCCTAACACCGGGGAGCTGTTTTTT.

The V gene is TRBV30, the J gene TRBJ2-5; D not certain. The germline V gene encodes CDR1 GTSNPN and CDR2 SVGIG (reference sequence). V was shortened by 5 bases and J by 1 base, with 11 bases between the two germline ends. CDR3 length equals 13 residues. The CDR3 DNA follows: TGTGCCTGGGGAGACGGTAGCCAAGAGACCCAGTACTTC. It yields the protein CAWGDGSQETQYF. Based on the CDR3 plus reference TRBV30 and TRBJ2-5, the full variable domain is SQTIHQWPATLVQPVGSPLSLECTVEGTSNPNLYWYRQAAGRGLQLLFYSVGIGQISSEVPQNLSASRPQDRQFILSSKKLLLSDSGFYLCAWGDGSQETQYFGPGTRLLVL.

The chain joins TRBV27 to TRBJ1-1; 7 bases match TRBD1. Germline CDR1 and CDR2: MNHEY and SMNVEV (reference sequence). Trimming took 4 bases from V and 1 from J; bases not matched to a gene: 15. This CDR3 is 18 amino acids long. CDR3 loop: CASSSVTGPVLRNTEAFF. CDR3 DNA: TGTGCCAGCAGTTCAGTGACAGGGCCTGTGTTAAGGAACACTGAAGCTTTCTTT.

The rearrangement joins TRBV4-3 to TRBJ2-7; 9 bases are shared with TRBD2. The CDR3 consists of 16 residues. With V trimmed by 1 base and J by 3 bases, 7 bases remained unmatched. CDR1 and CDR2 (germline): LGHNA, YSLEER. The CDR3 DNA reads TGCGCCAGCAGCCAAGCCGGGGCGGGAGGGTTCTACGAGCAGTACTTC. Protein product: CASSQAGAGGFYEQYF.

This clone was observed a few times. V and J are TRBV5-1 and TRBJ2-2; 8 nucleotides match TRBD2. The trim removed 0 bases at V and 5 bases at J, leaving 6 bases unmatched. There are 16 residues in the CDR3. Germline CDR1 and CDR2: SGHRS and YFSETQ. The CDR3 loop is CASSLASASGTGELFF. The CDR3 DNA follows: TGCGCCAGCAGCTTGGCCTCGGCTAGCGGGACCGGGGAGCTGTTTTTT.

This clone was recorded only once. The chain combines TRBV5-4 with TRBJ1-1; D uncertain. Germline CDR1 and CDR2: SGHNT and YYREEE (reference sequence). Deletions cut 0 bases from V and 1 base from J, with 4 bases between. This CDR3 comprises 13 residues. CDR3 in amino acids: CASSLAKNTEAFF. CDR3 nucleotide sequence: TGTGCCAGCAGCTTGGCTAAGAACACTGAAGCTTTCTTT.

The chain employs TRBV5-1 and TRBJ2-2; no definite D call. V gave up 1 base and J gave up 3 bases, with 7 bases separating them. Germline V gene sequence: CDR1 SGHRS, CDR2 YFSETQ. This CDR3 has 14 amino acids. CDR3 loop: CASSLFSDTGELFF. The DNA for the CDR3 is TGCGCCAGCAGCTTGTTCTCAGACACCGGGGAGCTGTTTTTT.

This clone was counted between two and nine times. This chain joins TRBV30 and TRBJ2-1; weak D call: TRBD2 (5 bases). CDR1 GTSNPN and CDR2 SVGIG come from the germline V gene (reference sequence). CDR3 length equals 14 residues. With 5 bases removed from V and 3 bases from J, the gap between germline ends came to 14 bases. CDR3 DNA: TGTGCCTGGGTAACCGGACGGGACTACAATGAGCAGTTCTTC. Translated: CAWVTGRDYNEQFF.

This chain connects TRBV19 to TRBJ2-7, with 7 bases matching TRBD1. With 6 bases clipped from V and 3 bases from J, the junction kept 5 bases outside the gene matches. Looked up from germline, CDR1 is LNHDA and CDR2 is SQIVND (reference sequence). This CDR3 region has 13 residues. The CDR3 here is CASRTGPGYEQYF. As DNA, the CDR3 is TGTGCCAGTAGGACAGGGCCAGGCTACGAGCAGTACTTC.

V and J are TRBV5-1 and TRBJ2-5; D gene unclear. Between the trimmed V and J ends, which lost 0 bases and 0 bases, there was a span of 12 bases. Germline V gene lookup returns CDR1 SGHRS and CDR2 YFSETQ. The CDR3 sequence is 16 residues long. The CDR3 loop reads CASSLALGMYQETQYF. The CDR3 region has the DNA TGCGCCAGCAGCTTGGCCCTCGGCATGTACCAAGAGACCCAGTACTTC. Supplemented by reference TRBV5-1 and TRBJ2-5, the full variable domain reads KAGVTQTPRYLIKTRGQQVTLSCSPISGHRSVSWYQQTPGQGLQFLFEYFSETQRNKGNFPGRFSGRQFSNSRSEMNVSTLELGDSALYLCASSLALGMYQETQYFGPGTRLLVL.

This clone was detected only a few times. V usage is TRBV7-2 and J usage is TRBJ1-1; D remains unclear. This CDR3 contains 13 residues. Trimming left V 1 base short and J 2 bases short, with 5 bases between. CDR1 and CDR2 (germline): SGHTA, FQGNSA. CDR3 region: CASSLGFNTEAFF. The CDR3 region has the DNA TGTGCCAGCAGCTTAGGTTTTAACACTGAAGCTTTCTTT. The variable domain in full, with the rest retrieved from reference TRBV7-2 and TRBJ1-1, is GAGVSQSPSNKVTEKGKDVELRCDPISGHTALYWYRQSLGQGLEFLIYFQGNSAPDKSGLPSDRFSAERTGGSVSTLTIQRTQQEDSAVYLCASSLGFNTEAFFGQGTRLTVV.

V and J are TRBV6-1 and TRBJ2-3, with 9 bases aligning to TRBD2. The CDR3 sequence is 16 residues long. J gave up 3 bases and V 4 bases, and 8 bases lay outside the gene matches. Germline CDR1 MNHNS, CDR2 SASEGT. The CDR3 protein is CASSGPAGGGTDTQYF. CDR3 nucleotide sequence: TGTGCCAGCAGTGGTCCAGCGGGAGGCGGAACAGATACGCAGTATTTT.